These T cell receptor beta chains were read from a single sample in a study of CD8 T cells in ankylosing spondylitis. Via MiXCR, TCRdb re-called the 5' RACE reads, giving one row per CDR3 protein. The data show approximately 520,000 distinct CDR3 sequences, with roughly 5% seen just once and around 3.4% held by the top ten. The specimen was blood, either unsorted or a sorted T cell fraction (not recorded which). These receptors originate from a male donor with ankylosing spondylitis. The conserved cysteine and the conserved F or W are not part of the CDR3 here. Size values are once, few and many counts, or a class for expanded clones, and some rows have none.

>TRBV7-2|TRBJ1-5|many
ASSPREHSNQPQH
>TRBV11-2|TRBJ2-1|few
ASSGLTPSTFNEQF
>TRBV4-1|TRBJ2-1|few
ASSQTGTVSYNEQF
>TRBV5-1|TRBJ1-5|many
ASSLTPNSNQPQH
>TRBV24-1|TRBJ2-1|many
ATSDPRAKSYNEQF
>TRBV29-1|TRBJ2-1|many
SVEWGGLAGDRVQF
>TRBV20-1|TRBJ1-2|many
SAVRDRGHNGYT
>TRBV5-1|TRBJ2-1|many
ASSLDSLGYNEQF
>TRBV24-1|TRBJ2-1|many
ATRGGVGSYNEQF
>TRBV20-1|TRBJ2-1|many
SARERLAGPNEQF
>TRBV28|TRBJ1-1|many
ASSFPLGEAF
>TRBV7-9|TRBJ2-1|many
ASSLASGGPRNEQF
>TRBV12-3/TRBV12-4|TRBJ1-1|many
AIATGNTEAF
>TRBV12-3/TRBV12-4|TRBJ1-5|many
ASSSRLGPQH
>TRBV27|TRBJ1-5|many
ASSSYLGTGNQPQH
>TRBV28|TRBJ2-3|many
ASSFVAGTDTQY
>TRBV6-5|TRBJ1-1|many
ASSRTGNFF
>TRBV5-5|TRBJ2-7|-
ASSPGLHCEQY
>TRBV20-1|TRBJ2-5|few
SASGGTETQY
>TRBV7-2|TRBJ1-1|many
ASSLIEGQAF
>TRBV7-3|TRBJ2-3|many
ASSPQGSTDTQY
>TRBV29-1|TRBJ1-1|many
SALVSTEAF
>TRBV28|TRBJ1-2|many
ASSRTGIIYGYT
>TRBV5-5|TRBJ2-1|many
ASGRGGATYNEQF
>TRBV4-3|TRBJ1-1|many
ASSRRMNTEAF
>TRBV24-1|TRBJ2-1|many
ATSDRREGSYNEQF
>TRBV5-1|TRBJ2-1|-
ASVGLRDEQF
>TRBV20-1|TRBJ2-2|many
SARGTGNTGELF
>TRBV7-9|TRBJ2-1|many
ASSPRTGRTTYNEQF
>TRBV10-3|TRBJ2-5|many
AIKDRGPQETQY
>TRBV27|TRBJ2-7|many
ASRTGDSYEQY
>TRBV25-1|TRBJ2-5|many
ASGNPRRETQY
>TRBV9|TRBJ2-3|many
ASSPRQASTDTQY
>TRBV29-1|TRBJ2-2|many
SVYWGSGELF
>TRBV5-1|TRBJ1-6|many
ASREGLDSPLH
>TRBV18|TRBJ2-3|few
ASSPPAKPTDTQY
>TRBV12-3/TRBV12-4|TRBJ1-1|many
ASSGTANTEAF
>TRBV7-7|TRBJ2-1|few
ASSLADNPYNEQF
>TRBV20-1|TRBJ2-7|many
SARNTGLQRGLEQY
>TRBV6-2/TRBV6-3|TRBJ1-1|many
ASSLTLLYGRPTEAF
>TRBV28|TRBJ2-2|-
ASRVLAGGNTGELF
>TRBV29-1|TRBJ2-7|many
SVEDRTYEQY
>TRBV5-1|TRBJ1-2|many
ASSLEGLNYGYT
>TRBV29-1|TRBJ2-3|many
SVDYIQVTDTQY
>TRBV5-1|TRBJ1-2|many
ASSLDRLGYT
>TRBV25-1|TRBJ2-3|many
ASSESTVTDTQY
>TRBV20-1|TRBJ2-7|-
SARDVAGEQY
>TRBV9|TRBJ2-1|few
ASSGGTFNEQF
>TRBV7-2|TRBJ1-5|many
ASSITAGERPQH
>TRBV20-1|TRBJ2-1|many
SAPRGGSYNEQF
>TRBV5-1|TRBJ1-2|many
ASSLFGQGDGYT
>TRBV20-1|TRBJ1-2|-
SARGAGYT
>TRBV7-9|TRBJ2-2|many
ASSLTRLTELSGELF
>TRBV13|TRBJ2-7|many
ASSRGLAGYEQY
>TRBV19|TRBJ1-1|-
ASRINGIQVVPEAF
>TRBV4-3|TRBJ1-1|few
ASSQEVARGSNTEAF
>TRBV6-5|TRBJ2-1|many
ASSYSNYHEQF